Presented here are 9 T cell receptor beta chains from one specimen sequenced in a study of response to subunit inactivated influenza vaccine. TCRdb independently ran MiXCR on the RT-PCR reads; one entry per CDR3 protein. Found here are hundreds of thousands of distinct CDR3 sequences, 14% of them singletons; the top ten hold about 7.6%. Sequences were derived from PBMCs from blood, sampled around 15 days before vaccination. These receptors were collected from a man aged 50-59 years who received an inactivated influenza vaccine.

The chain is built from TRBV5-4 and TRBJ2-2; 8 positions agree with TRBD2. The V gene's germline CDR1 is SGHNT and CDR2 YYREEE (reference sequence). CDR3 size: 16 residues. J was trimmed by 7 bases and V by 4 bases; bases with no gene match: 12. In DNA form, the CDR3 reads TGTGCCAGCAGCCCACCCTCGGGGGGGGCAAGCGGGGAGCTGTTTTTT. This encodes CASSPPSGGASGELFF.

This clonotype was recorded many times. CDR3 nucleotides: TGCAGCGCCGGGGATAGTGCAGGCTCTGGGGCCAACGTCCTGACTTTC. Its protein is CSAGDSAGSGANVLTF. The chain uses TRBV29-1 and TRBJ2-6; D might be TRBD2 (5 bases). Trimming removed 7 bases from V and 0 bases from J, with 16 bases in between. The germline CDR1 and CDR2 sequences are SQVTM and ANQGSEA. The CDR3 totals 16 residues.

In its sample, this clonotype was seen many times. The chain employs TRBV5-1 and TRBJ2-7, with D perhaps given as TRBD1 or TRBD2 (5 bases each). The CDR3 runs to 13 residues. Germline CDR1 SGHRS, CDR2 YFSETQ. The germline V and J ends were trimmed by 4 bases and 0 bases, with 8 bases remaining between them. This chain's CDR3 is CASSRDGSYEQYF. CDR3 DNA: TGCGCCAGCAGCCGGGACGGCTCCTACGAGCAGTACTTC.

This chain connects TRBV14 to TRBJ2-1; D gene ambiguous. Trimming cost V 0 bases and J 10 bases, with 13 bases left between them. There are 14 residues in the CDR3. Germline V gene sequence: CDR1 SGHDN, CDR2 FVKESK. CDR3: CASSQEIAINEQFF. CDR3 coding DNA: TGTGCCAGCAGCCAAGAAATCGCGATCAACGAGCAGTTCTTC. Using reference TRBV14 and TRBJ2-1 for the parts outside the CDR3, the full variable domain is EAGVTQFPSHSVIEKGQTVTLRCDPISGHDNLYWYRRVMGKEIKFLLHFVKESKQDESGMPNNRFLAERTGGTYSTLKVQPAELEDSGVYFCASSQEIAINEQFFGPGTRLTVL.

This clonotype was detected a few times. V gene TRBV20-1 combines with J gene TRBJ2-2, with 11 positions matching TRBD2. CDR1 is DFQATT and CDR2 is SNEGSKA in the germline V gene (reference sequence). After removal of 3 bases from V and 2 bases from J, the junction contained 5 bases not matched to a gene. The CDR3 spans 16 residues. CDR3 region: CSARPGLAGNTGELFF. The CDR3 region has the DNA TGCAGTGCTAGGCCAGGACTAGCGGGTAACACCGGGGAGCTGTTTTTT.

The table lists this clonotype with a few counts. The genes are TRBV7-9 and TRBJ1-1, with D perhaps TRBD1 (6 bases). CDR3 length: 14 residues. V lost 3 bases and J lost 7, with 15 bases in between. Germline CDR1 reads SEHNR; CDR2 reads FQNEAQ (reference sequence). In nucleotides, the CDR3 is TGTGCCAGCAGCTTGAGGGGGGGGTACGGTGAAGCTTTCTTT. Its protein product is CASSLRGGYGEAFF.

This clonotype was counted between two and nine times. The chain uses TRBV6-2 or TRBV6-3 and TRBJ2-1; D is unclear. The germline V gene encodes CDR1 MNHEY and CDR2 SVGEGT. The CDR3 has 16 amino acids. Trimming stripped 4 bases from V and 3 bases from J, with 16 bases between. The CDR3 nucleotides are TGTGCCAGCAGTTCCCCTTCCTTGTTGCTCTACAATGAGCAGTTCTTC. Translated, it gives CASSSPSLLLYNEQFF.

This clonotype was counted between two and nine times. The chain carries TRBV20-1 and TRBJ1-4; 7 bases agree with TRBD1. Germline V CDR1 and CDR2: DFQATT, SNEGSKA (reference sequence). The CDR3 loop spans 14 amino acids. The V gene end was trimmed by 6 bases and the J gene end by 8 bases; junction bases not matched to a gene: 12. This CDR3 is CSATTGVLGEKLFF. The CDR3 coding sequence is TGCAGTGCCACCACAGGGGTGTTAGGGGAAAAACTGTTTTTT.

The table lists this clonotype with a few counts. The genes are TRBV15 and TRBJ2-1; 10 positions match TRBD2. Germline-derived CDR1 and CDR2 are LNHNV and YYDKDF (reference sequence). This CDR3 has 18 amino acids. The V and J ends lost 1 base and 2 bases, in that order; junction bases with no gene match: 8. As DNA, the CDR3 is TGTGCCACCAGCAGAGGGGCTAGCGGGAGTCTCGCCTACAATGAGCAGTTCTTC. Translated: CATSRGASGSLAYNEQFF.